These 3 T cell receptor beta chains were all obtained from the same sample, sequenced in a study of identical twins. TCRdb reprocessed the 5' RACE reads with MiXCR, giving one entry per CDR3 protein. The sample has 1.5 million to 2 million distinct CDR3 sequences; roughly 35% are singletons. The material sequenced was cord blood. Source of these receptors: a newborn girl in good health.

This clonotype was seen a few times. The rearrangement links TRBV6-5 to TRBJ2-7; D possibly corresponds to TRBD2 (5 bases). Trimming shortened V by 6 bases and J by 7 bases, and 10 bases separated the two germline ends. Germline V lookup: CDR1 MNHEY, CDR2 SVGAGI. CDR3 length equals 11 residues. The CDR3: CASRDSWEQYF. The CDR3 DNA follows: TGTGCCAGCAGGGACTCGTGGGAGCAGTACTTC.

The chain is built from TRBV20-1 and TRBJ2-3, with 10 bases that match TRBD2. CDR1 and CDR2 from the germline V gene are DFQATT and SNEGSKA (reference sequence). The CDR3 covers 16 residues. Trimming removed 5 bases from V and 1 base from J; junction bases left unmatched: 9. The CDR3 sequence is CSAVAGGSSGTDTQYF. The CDR3 nucleotides are TGCAGTGCTGTAGCGGGGGGTTCCTCTGGCACAGATACGCAGTATTTT.

Only a few counts were recorded for this clonotype. V is TRBV20-1 and J is TRBJ2-3; no firm D call. The CDR3 consists of 14 residues. CDR1 is DFQATT, CDR2 SNEGSKA, per germline (reference sequence). The V gene lost 0 bases and the J gene lost 1 base, with 8 bases spanning the gap. CDR3 nucleotide sequence: TGCAGTGCTAGAGATCCCGCAGGCACAGATACGCAGTATTTT. Residues: CSARDPAGTDTQYF.